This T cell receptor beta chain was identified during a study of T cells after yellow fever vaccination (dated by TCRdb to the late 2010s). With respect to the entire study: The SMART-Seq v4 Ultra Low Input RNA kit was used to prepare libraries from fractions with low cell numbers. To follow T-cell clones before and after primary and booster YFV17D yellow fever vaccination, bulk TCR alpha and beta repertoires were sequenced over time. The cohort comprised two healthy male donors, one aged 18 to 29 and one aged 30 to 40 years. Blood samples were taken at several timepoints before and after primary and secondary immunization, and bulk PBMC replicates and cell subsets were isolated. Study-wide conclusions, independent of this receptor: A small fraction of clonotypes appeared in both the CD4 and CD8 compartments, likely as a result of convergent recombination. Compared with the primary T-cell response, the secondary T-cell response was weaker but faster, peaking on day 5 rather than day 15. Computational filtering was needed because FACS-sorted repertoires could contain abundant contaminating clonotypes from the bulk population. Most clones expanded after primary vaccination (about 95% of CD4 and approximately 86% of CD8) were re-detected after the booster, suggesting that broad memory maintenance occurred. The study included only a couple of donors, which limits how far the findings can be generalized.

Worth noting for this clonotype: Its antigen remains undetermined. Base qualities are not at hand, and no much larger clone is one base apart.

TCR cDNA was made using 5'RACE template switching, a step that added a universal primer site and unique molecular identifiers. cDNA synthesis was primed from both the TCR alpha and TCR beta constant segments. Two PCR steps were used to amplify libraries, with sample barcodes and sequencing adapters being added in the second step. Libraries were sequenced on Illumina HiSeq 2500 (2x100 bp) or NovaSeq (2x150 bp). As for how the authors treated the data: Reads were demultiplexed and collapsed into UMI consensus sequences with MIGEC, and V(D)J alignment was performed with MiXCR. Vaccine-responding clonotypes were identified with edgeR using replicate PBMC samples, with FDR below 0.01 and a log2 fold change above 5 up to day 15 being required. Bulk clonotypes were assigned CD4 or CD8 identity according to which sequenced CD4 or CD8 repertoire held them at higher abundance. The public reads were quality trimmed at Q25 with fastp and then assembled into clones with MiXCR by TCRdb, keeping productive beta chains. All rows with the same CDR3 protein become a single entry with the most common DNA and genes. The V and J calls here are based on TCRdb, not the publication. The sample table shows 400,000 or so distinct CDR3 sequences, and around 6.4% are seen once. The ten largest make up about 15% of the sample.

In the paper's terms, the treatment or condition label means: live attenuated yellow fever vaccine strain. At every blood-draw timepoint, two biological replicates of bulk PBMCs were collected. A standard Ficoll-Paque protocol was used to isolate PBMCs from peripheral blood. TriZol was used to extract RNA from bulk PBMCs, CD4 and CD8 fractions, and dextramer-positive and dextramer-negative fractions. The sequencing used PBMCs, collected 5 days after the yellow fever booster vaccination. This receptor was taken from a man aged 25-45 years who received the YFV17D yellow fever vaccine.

The DNA reads TGTGCCAGCTCCAAGCAGGGCCCAGCGACACAAGAGACCCAGTACTTC. It encodes CASSKQGPATQETQYF. The chain was built from TRBV3-1 and TRBJ2-5; the D segment could be TRBD1, given 5 matching bases. The germline V gene encodes CDR1 LGHDT and CDR2 YNNKEL (reference sequence). The junction carries 21 bases between V and J, which are trimmed by 8 bases and 2 bases respectively. From its cysteine to its phenylalanine, the CDR3 spans 16 amino acids. Just CDR3 DNA is preserved here, 48 bases in frame from base 1.